The 5 T cell receptor beta chains listed next were all sequenced from one sample in a study of Graves' ophthalmopathy and Graves' hyperthyroidism. The sequenced template was RNA, covering the TCR beta CDR3 region. The first round was an RT-PCR with HTBI primers, and the second round was a multiplex PCR. A single record per CDR3 protein comes from TCRdb applying MiXCR to the multiplex PCR reads. The data contain 600,000 to 650,000 distinct CDR3 sequences, 22% of them singletons. The sample consisted of peripheral blood. These receptors came from a woman aged 18-30 years with stable Graves' hyperthyroidism. Some clones in this sample may be carry-over from other donors' samples.

The sample holds many counts of this clonotype. The chain is built from TRBV2 and TRBJ1-6; D is unresolved. V lost 6 bases, J lost 3 bases, and 3 bases lay in between. CDR1 and CDR2 from the germline V gene are SNHLY and FYNNEI. This CDR3 comprises 12 residues. Written as DNA, the CDR3 is TGTGCCAGCAGGGACTATAATTCACCCCTCCACTTT. This translates into CASRDYNSPLHF.

V is TRBV12-3 or TRBV12-4 and J is TRBJ1-2; weak D call: TRBD1 (6 bases). CDR3 length equals 13 residues. Trimming removed 7 bases at V and 6 bases at J, with 15 bases between. The CDR3 DNA is TGTGCCAGCACCACGACAGGTCGTAATGGCTACACCTTC. This gives the protein CASTTTGRNGYTF.

This clonotype was seen repeatedly, ten times or more. The DNA for the CDR3 is TGTGCCAGCAGGGGGGGAACTAATCAGCCCCAGCATTTT. This translates into CASRGGTNQPQHF. V and J are TRBV12-3 or TRBV12-4 and TRBJ1-5; tentative D call: TRBD1 (5 bases). V dropped 6 bases and J dropped 4 bases, with 10 bases sitting between them. There are 13 residues in the CDR3.

As to this clonotype: Germline and junction disagree at one end, which may indicate a read error. CDR3 nucleotides: TGTGCCAGCAGTTACTCGAACCTAGCGGGAGAAGATACCCAGTACTTC. This translates into CASSYSNLAGEDTQYF. The chain has TRBV6-5 and TRBJ2-5; 10 positions match TRBD2. Germline values: CDR1 MNHEY, CDR2 SVGAGI. The CDR3 consists of 16 residues.

This clonotype was detected many times. The chain joins TRBV29-1 to TRBJ1-2; D gene uncertain. The CDR3 length is 14 residues. Germline V lookup: CDR1 SQVTM, CDR2 ANQGSEA. The ends were cut back, 4 bases at V and 1 base at J, with 13 bases in the middle. In DNA, the CDR3 is TGCAGCGTTGCTCCCCTAGCCGATAACTATGGCTACACCTTC. Its protein is CSVAPLADNYGYTF.